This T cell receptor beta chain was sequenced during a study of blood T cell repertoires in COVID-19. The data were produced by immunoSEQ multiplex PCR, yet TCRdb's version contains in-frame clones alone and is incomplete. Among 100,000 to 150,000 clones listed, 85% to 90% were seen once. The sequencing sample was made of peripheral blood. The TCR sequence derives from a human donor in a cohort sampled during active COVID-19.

The CDR3 DNA reads as TGTGCCAGCAGCCAAGAGGCGGGACAGGAGGATTCACCCCTCCACTTT. Encoded protein: CASSQEAGQEDSPLHF. The chain employs TRBV4-2 and TRBJ1-6; TRBD1 matches at 8 bases. Germline values: CDR1 LGHNA, CDR2 YNFKEQ. This CDR3 region has 16 residues. The V gene end was trimmed by 0 bases and the J gene end by 8 bases; junction bases not matched to a gene: 6.